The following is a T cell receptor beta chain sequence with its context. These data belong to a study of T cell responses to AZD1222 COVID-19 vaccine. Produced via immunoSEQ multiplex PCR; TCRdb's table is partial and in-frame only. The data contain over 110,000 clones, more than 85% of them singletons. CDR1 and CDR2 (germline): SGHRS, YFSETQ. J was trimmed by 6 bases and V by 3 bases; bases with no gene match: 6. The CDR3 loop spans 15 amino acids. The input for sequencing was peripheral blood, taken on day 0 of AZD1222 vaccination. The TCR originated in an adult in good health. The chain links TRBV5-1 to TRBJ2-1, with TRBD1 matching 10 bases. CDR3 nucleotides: TGCGCCAGCAGCTCCGGGACAGGGGTGGTCAATGAGCAGTTCTTC. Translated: CASSSGTGVVNEQFF.